This TCR beta chain stems from a study of human T cells and chemical hapten exposure. About the research overall: Subjects had 2% DPC placed on about 2 cm by about 2 cm of upper inner arm skin for sensitization. Alopecia areata, totalis and universalis patients, mostly female, were included.

V lost 5 bases to trimming and J lost 6 bases; unmatched junction nucleotides: 9. Looked up from germline, CDR1 is MDHEN and CDR2 is SYDVKM. The CDR3 runs to 15 residues. The study's library attached unique molecular identifiers to single cDNA molecules. TCRdb processed the RACE reads anew with MiXCR; each CDR3 protein has one entry. The table includes under 450,000 distinct CDR3 sequences, about 4.4% detected once. At least ten counts were recorded for this clonotype. Time point given: patch test 1, 2 weeks after DPC sensitization. The treatment: therapeutic diphenylcyclopropenone sensitization with weekly scalp DPC.

The sample was whole blood, taken in connection with sensitization to the hapten diphenylcyclopropenone (DPC). The clonotype originates from a woman in her 50s with alopecia areata. Some clones in this sample may be carry-over from other donors' samples. The rearrangement joins TRBV28 to TRBJ2-7; 11 nucleotides align to TRBD1. The DNA of the CDR3 is TGTGCCAGCAGTCTCGGCGGGACAGGGGGGCGCGAGCAGTACTTC. It yields the protein CASSLGGTGGREQYF.